These T cell receptor beta chains were read from a single sample in a study of T cell responses to AZD1222 COVID-19 vaccine. Here immunoSEQ multiplex PCR was the method, and the copy in TCRdb shows in-frame clones only, minus some. The sample records approximately 130,000 clones, roughly 93% being singletons. Material: peripheral blood, obtained on day 0 of AZD1222 vaccination. These receptor sequences come from an adult in good health. Each CDR3 is given with its conserved first and last residue. A D gene is named only where the DNA matches it firmly. Only some rows state a clone size, as once, few, many or a class for expanded clones.

v_call: TRBV12-3/TRBV12-4; j_call: TRBJ1-5; d_call: -; clone_size: once; cdr3_aa: CASSLGGDPHF; cdr3_nt: TGTGCCAGCAGTTTAGGTGGTGATCCGCATTTT
v_call: TRBV7-9; j_call: TRBJ1-4; d_call: -; clone_size: -; cdr3_aa: CASSLQGGGYHEKLFF; cdr3_nt: TGTGCCAGCAGCTTACAGGGAGGGGGTTATCATGAAAAACTGTTTTTT
v_call: TRBV4-2; j_call: TRBJ1-3; d_call: -; clone_size: -; cdr3_aa: CASSQDRYGNTIYF; cdr3_nt: TGTGCCAGCAGCCAAGACAGGTATGGAAACACCATATATTTT
v_call: TRBV5-1; j_call: TRBJ2-7; d_call: -; clone_size: -; cdr3_aa: CASSLSPTYEQYF; cdr3_nt: TGCGCCAGCAGCTTGTCCCCCACTTACGAGCAGTACTTC
v_call: TRBV6-5; j_call: TRBJ1-4; d_call: -; clone_size: -; cdr3_aa: CATHPGRTNEKLFF; cdr3_nt: TGTGCCACCCATCCGGGGCGGACTAATGAAAAACTGTTTTTT
v_call: TRBV28; j_call: TRBJ1-2; d_call: -; clone_size: -; cdr3_aa: CASSSPAGGYGYTF; cdr3_nt: TGTGCCAGCAGTTCACCGGCTGGCGGCTATGGCTACACCTTC
v_call: TRBV2; j_call: TRBJ1-6; d_call: -; clone_size: -; cdr3_aa: CACLLSGSYNSPLHF; cdr3_nt: TGTGCCTGCCTCCTGTCGGGCTCCTATAATTCACCCCTCCACTTT
v_call: TRBV11-3; j_call: TRBJ1-1; d_call: TRBD1; clone_size: once; cdr3_aa: CASNKPQGVQNTEAFF; cdr3_nt: TGTGCCAGCAACAAGCCTCAGGGGGTTCAGAACACTGAAGCTTTCTTT
v_call: TRBV3-1/TRBV3-2; j_call: TRBJ1-5; d_call: -; clone_size: once; cdr3_aa: CASSKGEGGNQPQHF; cdr3_nt: TGTGCCAGCAGCAAGGGGGAAGGCGGCAATCAGCCCCAGCATTTT
v_call: TRBV18; j_call: TRBJ1-4; d_call: -; clone_size: -; cdr3_aa: CASSIGEKLFF; cdr3_nt: TGTGCCAGCTCAATCGGTGAAAAACTGTTTTTT
v_call: TRBV4-2; j_call: TRBJ1-4; d_call: -; clone_size: -; cdr3_aa: CASSQDWQDEKLFF; cdr3_nt: TGTGCCAGCAGCCAAGATTGGCAGGATGAAAAACTGTTTTTT
v_call: TRBV4-1; j_call: TRBJ1-1; d_call: -; clone_size: -; cdr3_aa: CASSQDSGLGREAFF; cdr3_nt: TGCGCCAGCAGCCAAGATTCTGGCCTCGGTAGGGAAGCTTTCTTT
v_call: TRBV28; j_call: TRBJ1-5; d_call: -; clone_size: -; cdr3_aa: CASRERISSNQPQHF; cdr3_nt: TGTGCCAGCAGGGAACGGATTAGTAGCAATCAGCCCCAGCATTTT
v_call: TRBV2; j_call: TRBJ2-3; d_call: TRBD2; clone_size: -; cdr3_aa: CASSPSGTSTDTQYF; cdr3_nt: TGTGCCAGCAGTCCTAGCGGGACAAGCACAGATACGCAGTATTTT
v_call: TRBV7-7; j_call: TRBJ2-5; d_call: -; clone_size: -; cdr3_aa: CASSQDRKETQYF; cdr3_nt: TGTGCTAGCAGCCAAGATCGAAAAGAGACCCAGTACTTC
v_call: TRBV3-1/TRBV3-2; j_call: TRBJ1-2; d_call: -; clone_size: -; cdr3_aa: CASSNPRWGGSHTF; cdr3_nt: TGTGCCAGCAGTAACCCTCGTTGGGGGGGGTCCCACACCTTC
v_call: TRBV5-1; j_call: TRBJ2-3; d_call: -; clone_size: -; cdr3_aa: CASSVGTYTQYF; cdr3_nt: TGCGCCAGCAGCGTGGGGACGTATACGCAGTATTTT
v_call: TRBV7-2; j_call: TRBJ1-1; d_call: TRBD1; clone_size: -; cdr3_aa: CASSLRDRGLGTEAFF; cdr3_nt: TGTGCCAGCAGCCTCCGGGACAGGGGGCTGGGGACTGAAGCTTTCTTT
v_call: TRBV10-2; j_call: TRBJ2-2; d_call: TRBD2; clone_size: once; cdr3_aa: CASSATAGAGTGELFF; cdr3_nt: TGCGCCAGCAGCGCTACAGCGGGGGCGGGCACCGGGGAGCTGTTTTTT
v_call: TRBV5-1; j_call: TRBJ2-2; d_call: TRBD1; clone_size: -; cdr3_aa: CASSSGGPNTGELFF; cdr3_nt: TGCGCCAGCAGCTCAGGGGGCCCGAACACCGGGGAGCTGTTTTTT
v_call: TRBV7-9; j_call: TRBJ1-4; d_call: -; clone_size: -; cdr3_aa: CASSPSTGESEKLFF; cdr3_nt: TGTGCCAGCAGCCCGAGTACGGGGGAAAGTGAAAAACTGTTTTTT
v_call: TRBV20-1; j_call: TRBJ1-2; d_call: TRBD1; clone_size: -; cdr3_aa: CSDTGAYGYTF; cdr3_nt: TGCAGCGATACAGGGGCCTATGGCTACACCTTC
v_call: TRBV19; j_call: TRBJ1-2; d_call: TRBD1; clone_size: -; cdr3_aa: CASSIGAGGDGYTF; cdr3_nt: TGTGCCAGTAGTATCGGGGCAGGGGGCGATGGCTACACCTTC
v_call: TRBV30; j_call: TRBJ1-2; d_call: -; clone_size: -; cdr3_aa: CAWSRPGEYGYTF; cdr3_nt: TGTGCCTGGAGTCGTCCAGGGGAATATGGCTACACCTTC
v_call: TRBV28; j_call: TRBJ1-1; d_call: TRBD1; clone_size: once; cdr3_aa: CASLGQTELQMNTEAFF; cdr3_nt: TGTGCCAGCCTGGGACAGACGGAACTTCAGATGAACACTGAAGCTTTCTTT
v_call: TRBV27; j_call: TRBJ2-7; d_call: TRBD2; clone_size: -; cdr3_aa: CASSPRLAGDREQYF; cdr3_nt: TGTGCCAGCAGTCCCCGTTTAGCGGGAGATCGGGAGCAGTACTTC
v_call: TRBV10-3; j_call: TRBJ1-6; d_call: -; clone_size: -; cdr3_aa: CAISDRGANSPLHF; cdr3_nt: TGTGCCATCAGTGACCGGGGGGCCAATTCACCCCTCCACTTT
v_call: TRBV11-2; j_call: TRBJ2-1; d_call: -; clone_size: -; cdr3_aa: CASSQDSGSYNEQFF; cdr3_nt: TGTGCCAGCAGCCAGGACTCCGGTTCCTACAATGAGCAGTTCTTC
v_call: TRBV5-1; j_call: TRBJ2-3; d_call: -; clone_size: -; cdr3_aa: CASSSGGTDTQYF; cdr3_nt: TGCGCCAGCAGCTCGGGCGGCACAGATACGCAGTATTTT
v_call: TRBV2; j_call: TRBJ1-3; d_call: -; clone_size: -; cdr3_aa: CASSEWVSGNTIYF; cdr3_nt: TGTGCCAGCAGTGAATGGGTTTCTGGAAACACCATATATTTT
v_call: TRBV3-1/TRBV3-2; j_call: TRBJ2-1; d_call: -; clone_size: -; cdr3_aa: CASRRGRDGGLNEQFF; cdr3_nt: TGTGCCAGCAGAAGAGGACGGGACGGGGGCTTGAATGAGCAGTTCTTC